What follows are 25 T cell receptor beta chains derived from one specimen sequenced in a study of cytomegalovirus exposure and HLA in healthy donors. Use of 60 Vbeta and 13 Jbeta primers characterized the PCR. Clones were read by immunoSEQ multiplex PCR, and TCRdb kept only the in-frame ones, dropping some. The sample includes about 160,000 clones, around 79% seen only once; the top ten take approximately 3%. Sequences were obtained from PBMCs. The origin of the receptors is a woman in her thirties or forties in good health and CMV-seronegative.

In its sample, this clone was seen a few times. V usage is TRBV11-2 and J usage is TRBJ1-3; D remains ambiguous. CDR1 is SGHAT, CDR2 FQNNGV, per germline. Deletions cut 0 bases from V and 0 bases from J, with 6 bases between. The CDR3 extends over 15 amino acids. In DNA form, the CDR3 reads TGTGCCAGCAGCTTAGATCGGGTCTCTGGAAACACCATATATTTT. This sequence encodes CASSLDRVSGNTIYF.

This sequence joins TRBV28 and TRBJ1-5; D uncertain. V was pared by 6 bases and J by 0 bases, with 15 bases between. CDR3 length: 16 amino acids. Germline values: CDR1 MDHEN, CDR2 SYDVKM. CDR3 residues: CASRFRTTDSNQPQHF. The CDR3 coding sequence is TGTGCCAGCAGGTTCAGGACTACCGATAGCAATCAGCCCCAGCATTTT. The complete variable domain, with remaining parts taken from reference TRBV28 and TRBJ1-5, reads DVKVTQSSRYLVKRTGEKVFLECVQDMDHENMFWYRQDPGLGLRLIYFSYDVKMKEKGDIPEGYSVSREKKERFSLILESASTNQTSMYLCASRFRTTDSNQPQHFGDGTRLSIL.

This rearrangement joins TRBV5-1 to TRBJ2-3; 8 positions match TRBD1. CDR3 length equals 15 residues. V was pared by 4 bases and J by 6 bases, with 10 bases of the junction left unmatched. CDR1 and CDR2 from the germline V gene are SGHRS and YFSETQ. The CDR3 DNA sequence: TGCGCCAGCAGCCAGGGACAGGTTTATCTGGATACGCAGTATTTT. Translation gives CASSQGQVYLDTQYF.

This chain uses TRBV12-5 with TRBJ2-3; D gene ambiguous. Trimming pared 6 bases from V and 2 bases from J, leaving 6 bases between. CDR3 size: 12 residues. Germline V gene sequence: CDR1 LGHNT, CDR2 FRNRAP. CDR3 sequence (DNA): TGTGCTAGTGGAAACTTCACAGATACGCAGTATTTT. This gives the protein CASGNFTDTQYF.

Details on this clone: Within the sample, other DNA sequences also encode this same CDR3. The chain links TRBV28 to TRBJ1-2, with D unresolved. The V end was cut by 1 base, the J end by 2 bases, with 17 bases between. Per the germline V gene, CDR1 is MDHEN and CDR2 is SYDVKM. This CDR3 has 17 amino acids. The CDR3 region has the DNA TGTGCCAGCAGTTTATCTCGGACGGGGAGGGAGAACTATGGCTACACCTTC. Translating it yields CASSLSRTGRENYGYTF.

The chain is built from TRBV28 and TRBJ2-1; a possible D gene is TRBD2 (5 bases). Looked up from germline, CDR1 is MDHEN and CDR2 is SYDVKM. This CDR3 region has 13 residues. V was clipped by 5 bases and J by 4 bases, with 9 bases between them. The DNA for the CDR3 is TGTGCCAGCAGTCCTCCGGGGTACAATGAGCAGTTCTTC. Translated: CASSPPGYNEQFF.

This clone showed up just once. The chain carries TRBV18 and TRBJ2-1; 10 nucleotides match TRBD2. Germline loops: CDR1 KGHSH, CDR2 LQKENI. The CDR3 is 15 amino acids. V was pared by 6 bases and J by 5 bases, with 7 bases of the junction left unmatched. Here the CDR3 reads CASSLTSGADNEQFF. As DNA, the CDR3 is TGTGCCAGCTCTCTTACTAGCGGGGCGGACAATGAGCAGTTCTTC.

The chain recombines TRBV5-5 with TRBJ2-5, with D possibly being TRBD1 (5 bases). V lost 0 bases and J lost 7, with 16 bases in between. This CDR3 region has 15 residues. Germline V gene sequence: CDR1 SGHKS, CDR2 YYEKEE (reference sequence). CDR3 sequence reads: CASSLGIGPDRTQYF. In nucleotides, the CDR3 is TGTGCCAGCAGCTTGGGAATAGGACCCGACAGGACCCAGTACTTC.

The chain is built from TRBV18 and TRBJ1-2; D is possibly TRBD1 (6 bases). The CDR3 runs 14 residues. V was clipped by 5 bases and J by 7 bases, with 17 bases between them. In germline, CDR1 is KGHSH, CDR2 LQKENI. CDR3 sequence reads: CASSDTGTELGYTF. The CDR3 DNA reads as TGTGCCAGCTCAGATACAGGGACGGAACTTGGCTACACCTTC.

A single count supports this clone. This sequence joins TRBV27 and TRBJ1-5; D unclear. The V end lost 5 bases, the J end lost 3 bases, and 8 bases lay between the germline ends. The CDR3 totals 13 residues. From germline, CDR1 is MNHEY and CDR2 SMNVEV (reference sequence). The CDR3 DNA is TGTGCCAGCAGTCCGGAGATCAATCAGCCCCAGCATTTT. Translating it yields CASSPEINQPQHF.

This clone was seen more than once but under ten times. The V gene is TRBV19, the J gene TRBJ1-2; possible D gene TRBD1, 6 bases. The length of the CDR3 is 14 residues. Trimming took 10 bases from V and 4 from J, leaving 19 bases between them. Germline-derived CDR1 and CDR2 are LNHDA and SQIVND (reference sequence). CDR3 bases: TGTGCCAACCAAACTCGGGGACAAGTCTATGGCTACACCTTC. This gives the protein CANQTRGQVYGYTF.

The rearrangement uses TRBV2 and TRBJ2-7, with D possibly being TRBD1 (5 bases). The germline CDR1 and CDR2 sequences are SNHLY and FYNNEI. The ends were cut back, 4 bases at V and 1 base at J, with 11 bases in the middle. The CDR3 has 14 amino acids. For the CDR3, the DNA is TGTGCCAGCAGTGTGGACAACCTGTCCTACGAGCAGTACTTC. Encoded protein: CASSVDNLSYEQYF.

V gene TRBV28 combines with J gene TRBJ1-2, with D possibly being TRBD1 (5 bases). V gave up 6 bases and J gave up 6 bases, with 14 bases separating them. The CDR3 runs to 13 residues. The germline V gene has CDR1 MDHEN and CDR2 SYDVKM. The CDR3 is CASSVGGKNGYTF. CDR3 nucleotides: TGTGCCAGCAGCGTTGGGGGGAAGAATGGCTACACCTTC.

Points on this clone: The same CDR3 also results from other DNA sequences found in this sample. V gene TRBV2 combines with J gene TRBJ2-5; TRBD1 is a possible D gene (6 bases). V was shortened by 8 bases and J by 0 bases, with 10 bases between the two germline ends. This CDR3 is 13 amino acids long. CDR1 is SNHLY, CDR2 FYNNEI, per germline. The CDR3 spells CASSRDNQETQYF. Written as DNA, the CDR3 is TGTGCCAGCTCCAGGGACAACCAAGAGACCCAGTACTTC. Drawing the rest from reference TRBV2 and TRBJ2-5, the complete variable domain is EPEVTQTPSHQVTQMGQEVILRCVPISNHLYFYWYRQILGQKVEFLVSFYNNEISEKSEIFDDQFSVERPDGSNFTLKIRSTKLEDSAMYFCASSRDNQETQYFGPGTRLLVL.

J is TRBJ2-7 and V is TRBV18; TRBD1 is a possible D gene (6 bases). V was shortened by 3 bases and J by 5 bases, with 14 bases between the two germline ends. The CDR3 consists of 14 residues. Germline V CDR1 and CDR2: KGHSH, LQKENI. In DNA, the CDR3 is TGTGCCAGCTCACCCGACTCAGGGGTCCACGAGCAGTACTTC. It encodes CASSPDSGVHEQYF.

This chain joins TRBV19 and TRBJ1-4; D is unclear. Trimming removed 3 bases at V and 8 bases at J, with 7 bases between. This CDR3 is built from 12 residues. The germline V gene encodes CDR1 LNHDA and CDR2 SQIVND (reference sequence). The CDR3 is CASSMAVEKLFF. DNA for the CDR3: TGTGCCAGTAGTATGGCGGTAGAAAAACTGTTTTTT. The full variable domain, rest sourced from reference TRBV19 and TRBJ1-4, is DGGITQSPKYLFRKEGQNVTLSCEQNLNHDAMYWYRQDPGQGLRLIYYSQIVNDFQKGDIAEGYSVSREKKESFPLTVTSAQKNPTAFYLCASSMAVEKLFFGSGTQLSVL.

The rearrangement joins TRBV29-1 to TRBJ1-1; unclear D gene. V dropped 7 bases and J dropped 7 bases, with 16 bases sitting between them. The CDR3 loop spans 12 amino acids. The germline CDR1 and CDR2 sequences are SQVTM and ANQGSEA. In DNA, the CDR3 is TGCAGCGCCCTGATTGTATCCGGTGAAGCTTTCTTT. The encoded protein is CSALIVSGEAFF.

The V call is TRBV6-5, the J call TRBJ2-3; D possibly corresponds to TRBD2 (6 bases). The CDR3 totals 16 residues. The germline gives CDR1 MNHEY, CDR2 SVGAGI. V was clipped by 2 bases and J by 0 bases, with 12 bases between them. The CDR3 region is CASSYGRRASTDTQYF. The CDR3 coding sequence is TGTGCCAGCAGTTACGGGCGGAGGGCTAGCACAGATACGCAGTATTTT.

This clone was observed a few times. This rearrangement joins TRBV11-3 to TRBJ1-3; no firm D call. The CDR3 is made up of 13 amino acids. V shed 2 bases and J shed 6 bases, with 8 bases lying between them. Germline-derived CDR1 and CDR2 are SGHNT and YENEEA. CDR3 nucleotide sequence: TGTGCCAGCAGCTTAAACCGGGAAAACACCATATATTTT. It encodes CASSLNRENTIYF.

V and J are TRBV10-3 and TRBJ2-1; TRBD2 aligns across 8 bases. Germline V gene data show CDR1 as ENHRY and CDR2 as SYGVKD. V lost 6 bases and J lost 2; bases outside the gene matches: 9. The CDR3 is made up of 16 amino acids. CDR3 sequence (DNA): TGTGCCATCAGGACTCTGTCGCGGGGGGCCTACAATGAGCAGTTCTTC. Protein sequence: CAIRTLSRGAYNEQFF.

The V and J genes are TRBV4-1 and TRBJ2-5, with 8 bases fitting TRBD2. Germline values: CDR1 MGHRA, CDR2 YSYEKL. The V segment lost 1 base and the J segment 0 bases; nucleotides outside the gene matches: 10. CDR3 size: 18 residues. The CDR3 here is CASSQGRSGGAYQETQYF. The DNA for the CDR3 is TGCGCCAGCAGCCAAGGTCGGTCGGGGGGGGCGTACCAAGAGACCCAGTACTTC.

V is TRBV6-5 and J is TRBJ1-6, with 7 positions matching TRBD1. Germline V gene sequence: CDR1 MNHEY, CDR2 SVGAGI. V trimming: 10 bases; J trimming: 7 bases; junction bases outside the gene matches: 13. This CDR3 is built from 15 residues. The CDR3 sequence: CATLGQPLGNSPLHF. DNA for the CDR3: TGTGCCACGTTGGGACAGCCCCTGGGGAATTCACCCCTCCACTTT.

The chain carries TRBV5-1 and TRBJ1-4; D not certain. The germline V gene has CDR1 SGHRS and CDR2 YFSETQ. V was trimmed by 0 bases and J by 8 bases, leaving 11 bases between them. This CDR3 region has 14 residues. CDR3 region: CASSLALGREKLFF. The CDR3 DNA is TGCGCCAGCAGCTTGGCGTTAGGGAGAGAAAAACTGTTTTTT.

The chain recombines TRBV5-1 with TRBJ2-6; maybe TRBD2 (7 bases). Germline values: CDR1 SGHRS, CDR2 YFSETQ. This CDR3 spans 18 amino acids. The V end was cut by 2 bases, the J end by 0 bases, with 15 bases between. CDR3 DNA sequence: TGCGCCAGCAGCTTTCAGGGGAGGGCGGCCTCTGGGGCCAACGTCCTGACTTTC. Amino acid sequence: CASSFQGRAASGANVLTF.

There are a few counts of this clone. This chain links TRBV27 with TRBJ2-5; 11 bases agree with TRBD2. This CDR3 is built from 16 residues. Germline-derived CDR1 and CDR2 are MNHEY and SMNVEV (reference sequence). The V segment lost 4 bases and the J segment 7 bases; nucleotides outside the gene matches: 11. CDR3 bases: TGTGCCAGCAGTTCTCCGACTAGCGGGGAACGGGCGACCCAGTACTTC. Its translation is CASSSPTSGERATQYF.